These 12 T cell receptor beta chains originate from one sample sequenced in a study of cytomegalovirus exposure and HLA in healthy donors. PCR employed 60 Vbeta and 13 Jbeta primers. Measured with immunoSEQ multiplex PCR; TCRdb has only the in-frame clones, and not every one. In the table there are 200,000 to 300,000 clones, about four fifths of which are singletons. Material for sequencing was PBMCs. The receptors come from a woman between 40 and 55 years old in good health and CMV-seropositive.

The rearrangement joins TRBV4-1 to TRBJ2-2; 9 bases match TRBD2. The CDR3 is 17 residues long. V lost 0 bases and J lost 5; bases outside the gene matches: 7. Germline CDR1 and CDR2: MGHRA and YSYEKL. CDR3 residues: CASSQDPAGGRTGELFF. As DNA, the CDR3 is TGCGCCAGCAGCCAAGACCCAGCGGGAGGTCGTACCGGGGAGCTGTTTTTT.

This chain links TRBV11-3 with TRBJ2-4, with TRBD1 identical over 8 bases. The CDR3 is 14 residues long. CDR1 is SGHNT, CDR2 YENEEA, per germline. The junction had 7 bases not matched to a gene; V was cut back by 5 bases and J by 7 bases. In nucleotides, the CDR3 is TGTGCCAGCAGCCCAGACAGGGGAAGGAACATTCAGTACTTC. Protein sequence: CASSPDRGRNIQYF.

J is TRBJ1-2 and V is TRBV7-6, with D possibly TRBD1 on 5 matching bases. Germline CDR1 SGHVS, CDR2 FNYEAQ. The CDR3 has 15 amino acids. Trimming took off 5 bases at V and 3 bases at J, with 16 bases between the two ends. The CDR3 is CASSLVPEQDYGYTF. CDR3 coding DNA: TGTGCCAGCAGCCTTGTTCCCGAACAGGACTATGGCTACACCTTC.

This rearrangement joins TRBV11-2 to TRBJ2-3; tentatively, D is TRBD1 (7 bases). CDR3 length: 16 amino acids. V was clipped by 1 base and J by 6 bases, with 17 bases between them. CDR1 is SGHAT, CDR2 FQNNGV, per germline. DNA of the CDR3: TGTGCCAGCAGCTTAGCAGCCCCGACAGGGAGGGATACGCAGTATTTT. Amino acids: CASSLAAPTGRDTQYF.

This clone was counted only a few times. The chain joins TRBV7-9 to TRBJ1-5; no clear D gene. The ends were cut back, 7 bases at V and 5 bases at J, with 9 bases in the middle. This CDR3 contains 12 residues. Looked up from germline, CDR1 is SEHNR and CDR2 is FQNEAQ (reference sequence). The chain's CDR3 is CASTSTDQPQHF. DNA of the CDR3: TGTGCCAGCACCTCAACAGATCAGCCCCAGCATTTT.

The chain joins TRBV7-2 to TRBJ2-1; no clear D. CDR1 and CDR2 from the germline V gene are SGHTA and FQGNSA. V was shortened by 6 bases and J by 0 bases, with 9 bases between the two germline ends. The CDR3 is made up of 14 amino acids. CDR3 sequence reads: CASSPSSSYNEQFF. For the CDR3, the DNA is TGTGCCAGCAGTCCATCTAGCTCCTACAATGAGCAGTTCTTC.

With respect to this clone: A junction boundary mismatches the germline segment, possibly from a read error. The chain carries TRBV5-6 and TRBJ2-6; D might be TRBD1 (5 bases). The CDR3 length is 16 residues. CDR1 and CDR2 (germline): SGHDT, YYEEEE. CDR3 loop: CASSWKISSGANGLTF. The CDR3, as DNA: TGTGCCAGCAGCTGGAAGATTAGCTCTGGGGCCAACGGCCTGACTTTC.

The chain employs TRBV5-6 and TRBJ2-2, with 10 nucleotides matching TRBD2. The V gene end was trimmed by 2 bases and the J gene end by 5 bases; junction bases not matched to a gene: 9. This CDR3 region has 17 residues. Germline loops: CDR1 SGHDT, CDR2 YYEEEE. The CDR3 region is CASSFLSSGSLTGELFF. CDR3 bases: TGTGCCAGCAGCTTCCTTTCTAGCGGGAGTTTAACCGGGGAGCTGTTTTTT.

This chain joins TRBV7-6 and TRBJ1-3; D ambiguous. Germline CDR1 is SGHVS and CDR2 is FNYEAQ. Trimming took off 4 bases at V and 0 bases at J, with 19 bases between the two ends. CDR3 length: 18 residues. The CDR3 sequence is CASSYDAGLRLSGNTIYF. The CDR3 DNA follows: TGTGCCAGCAGCTACGATGCCGGTTTACGCCTCTCTGGAAACACCATATATTTT.

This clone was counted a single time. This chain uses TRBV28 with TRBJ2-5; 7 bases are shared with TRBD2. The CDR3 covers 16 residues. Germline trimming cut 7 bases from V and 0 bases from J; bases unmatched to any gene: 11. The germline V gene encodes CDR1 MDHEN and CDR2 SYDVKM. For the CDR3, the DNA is TGTGCCAGCACCTTCGGGGGGAGGGCCGACCAAGAGACCCAGTACTTC. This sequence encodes CASTFGGRADQETQYF.

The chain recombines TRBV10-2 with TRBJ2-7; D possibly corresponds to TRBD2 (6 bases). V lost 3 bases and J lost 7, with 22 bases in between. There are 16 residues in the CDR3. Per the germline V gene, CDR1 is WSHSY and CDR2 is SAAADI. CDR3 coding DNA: TGCGCCAGCAGTGATCCGGGGGTGTTAGCGGTTTCTGAGCAGTACTTC. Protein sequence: CASSDPGVLAVSEQYF.

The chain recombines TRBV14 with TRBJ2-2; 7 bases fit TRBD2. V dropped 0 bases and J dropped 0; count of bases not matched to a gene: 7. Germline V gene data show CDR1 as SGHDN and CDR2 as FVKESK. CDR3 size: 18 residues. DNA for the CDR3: TGTGCCAGCAGCCAAGAACGTCGCCTAGCGGCGAACACCGGGGAGCTGTTTTTT. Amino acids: CASSQERRLAANTGELFF.